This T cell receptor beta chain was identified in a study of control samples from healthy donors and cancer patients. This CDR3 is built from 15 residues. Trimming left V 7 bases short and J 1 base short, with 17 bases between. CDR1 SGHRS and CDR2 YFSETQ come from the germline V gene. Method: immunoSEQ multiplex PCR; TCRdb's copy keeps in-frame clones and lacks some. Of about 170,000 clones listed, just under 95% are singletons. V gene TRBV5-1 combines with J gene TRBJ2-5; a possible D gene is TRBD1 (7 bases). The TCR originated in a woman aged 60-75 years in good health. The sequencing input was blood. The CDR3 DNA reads TGCGCCAGCCGTCTTCAGGGGGGACCCCAAGAGACCCAGTACTTC. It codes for CASRLQGGPQETQYF.